This T cell receptor beta chain was retrieved from a study of metastatic and nonmetastatic thyroid tumors. Study as a whole: Patients with malignant and benign thyroid disease provided blood and tumor or nodule tissue, whose repertoires were compared.

Per the germline V gene, CDR1 is LGHNA and CDR2 is YNFKEQ. The CDR3 loop spans 17 amino acids. Findings and caveats of the study: When malignant thyroid tumors were compared with benign nodules, TCR beta diversity was reportedly significantly higher in the malignant tumors. This held in both blood and tumor samples.

A remark on this clone: As yet, its antigen is unknown. One junction end does not reproduce the germline sequence, and a read error may be involved.

As processed by the authors: Variation in CDR3 across clinicopathological groups served as the basis for constructing a distant-metastasis classifier in papillary thyroid cancer. TCRdb re-clonotyped the PCR reads via MiXCR. TCRdb assigned the V and J calls; the authors' analysis was not used. Of approximately 30,000 clones listed, roughly 17% are singletons. No treatment had been given to any patient before thyroid surgery. The receptor's source is a male donor with papillary thyroid cancer or a benign thyroid nodule (not recorded which). Some clones in this sample may be carry-over from other donors' samples. Sequencing used blood. This chain joins TRBV4-2 and TRBJ2-1, with TRBD2 identical over 12 bases. This chain's CDR3 is CSSSQAASGRAWNEQFF. The DNA of the CDR3 is TGTTCCAGCAGCCAAGCGGCTAGCGGGAGGGCTTGGAATGAGCAGTTCTTC.